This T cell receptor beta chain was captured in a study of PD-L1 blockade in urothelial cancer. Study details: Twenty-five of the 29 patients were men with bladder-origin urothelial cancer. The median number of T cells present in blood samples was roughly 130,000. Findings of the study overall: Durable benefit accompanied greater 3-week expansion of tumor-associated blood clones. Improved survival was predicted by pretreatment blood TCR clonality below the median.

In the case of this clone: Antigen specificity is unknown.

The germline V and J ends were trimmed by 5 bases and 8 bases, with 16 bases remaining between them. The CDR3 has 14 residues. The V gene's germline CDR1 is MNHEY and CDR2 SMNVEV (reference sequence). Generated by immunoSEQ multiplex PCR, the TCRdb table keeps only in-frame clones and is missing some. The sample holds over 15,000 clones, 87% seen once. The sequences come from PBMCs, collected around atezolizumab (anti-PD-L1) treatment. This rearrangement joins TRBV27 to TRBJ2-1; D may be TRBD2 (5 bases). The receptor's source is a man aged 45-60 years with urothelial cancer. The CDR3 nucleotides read TGTGCCAGCAGTCTGGCGACACAGAGGGATGAGCAGTTCTTC. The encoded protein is CASSLATQRDEQFF.